This TCR beta chain was recovered during a study of spatial heterogeneity in lung cancer. At the level of the study: Each distinct TCR and UMI combination averaged more than ten appearances in raw reads.

The study tagged each TCR cDNA molecule with a unique molecular identifier. TCRdb called the 5' RACE reads again in MiXCR, with one record for every CDR3 protein. The top ten hold roughly 7.8% of the sample, which has roughly 10,000 distinct CDR3 sequences, about 3.7% seen once. Documented time point: sample taken at primary tumor resection. Unsorted whole RNA from tumor, nontumor lung or frozen PBMC underwent sequencing. Samples came from 72 TRACERx patients with untreated early-stage lung cancer. Many counts were recorded for this clonotype. The germline V and J ends were trimmed by 6 bases and 0 bases, with 15 bases remaining between them. This CDR3 has 15 residues. CDR1 is MDHEN and CDR2 is SYDVKM in the germline V gene.

The J gene is TRBJ2-7, the V gene TRBV28; perhaps TRBD2 as D (7 bases). Sample: normal lung tissue next to the tumor, taken at surgery. The sequence was collected from a male donor with early-stage non-small cell lung cancer. For the CDR3, the DNA is TGTGCCAGCAGCCCCCTAGGGGGGGGCTCCTACGAGCAGTACTTC. Its protein product is CASSPLGGGSYEQYF.